The following is a T cell receptor (beta chain) sequence with its context. Per the original data handling: Amplification from reference gene primers served as the basis for estimated nucleated cell counts. Profiled with immunoSEQ multiplex PCR; TCRdb holds only in-frame clones, not every one. Clone size and V and J calls were adopted from that table, with D and trimming inferred from the DNA. The sample has about 140,000 clones, over 65% seen once. Germline CDR1 and CDR2: SGHKS and YYEKEE (reference sequence). This CDR3 has 15 amino acids. The V segment lost 4 bases and the J segment 5 bases; nucleotides outside the gene matches: 4. This sample is drawn from a study of blood T cell repertoires in COVID-19. Study-level background: Researchers got acute and convalescent COVID-19 samples from the United States, Italy and Spain. Sample material is recorded as cDNA or gDNA derived from T cells, B-cell-depleted T cells, or PBMCs.

Sequencing used peripheral blood. This clonotype originated in a woman aged 80 or older with active or convalescent COVID-19. The chain combines TRBV5-5 with TRBJ2-1; 12 nucleotides agree with TRBD2. The CDR3 region is CASSLGLAGHNEQFF. The CDR3 DNA sequence: TGTGCCAGCAGCCTGGGACTAGCGGGCCACAATGAGCAGTTCTTC.